This entry concerns a single T cell receptor (beta chain). An end of the junction differs from the germline gene, which may be a read error. This sample is part of a study of shared clonotypes between healthy human individuals. Germline values: CDR1 MGHRA, CDR2 YSYEKL. The CDR3 spans 16 residues. Repertoires were generated with immunoSEQ multiplex PCR, while TCRdb's copy carries only in-frame clones and drops some. The sample contains over 950,000 clones, roughly 80% of which appear only once. The sequence was obtained from a man aged 18 to 30 in good health. Some clones in this sample may be carry-over from other donors' samples. V and J are TRBV4-1 and TRBJ2-5, with 11 nucleotides matching TRBD1. The DNA end favors TRBJ2-7, so the J call may be wrong. The sequencing input was memory CD4+ T cells from PBMCs. Subset given: CD45RA-negative fraction. The DNA of the CDR3 is TGTGCCAGCAGCCAAGATGGAGGGACAGGGGGCTACGAGCAGTACTTC. Protein sequence: CASSQDGGTGGYEQYF.